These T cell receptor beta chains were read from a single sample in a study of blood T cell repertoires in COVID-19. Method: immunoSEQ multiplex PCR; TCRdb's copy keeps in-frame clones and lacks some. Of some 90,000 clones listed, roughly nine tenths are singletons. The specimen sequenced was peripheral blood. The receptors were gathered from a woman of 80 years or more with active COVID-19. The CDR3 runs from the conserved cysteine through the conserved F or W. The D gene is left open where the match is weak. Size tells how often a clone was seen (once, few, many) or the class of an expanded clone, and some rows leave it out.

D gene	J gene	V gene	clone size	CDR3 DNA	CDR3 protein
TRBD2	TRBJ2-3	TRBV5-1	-	TGCGCCAGCAGCACTGGACTAGCGGGAGACCCCTTCACAGATACGCAGTATTTT	CASSTGLAGDPFTDTQYF
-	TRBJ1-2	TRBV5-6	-	TGTGCCAGCAGCTTTCAGGGTTTTGACTATGGCTACACCTTC	CASSFQGFDYGYTF
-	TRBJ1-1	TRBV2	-	TGTGCCAGCATGCCCAGGGGCCCTGAAGCTTTCTTT	CASMPRGPEAFF
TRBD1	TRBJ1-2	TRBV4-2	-	TGTGCCAGCAGCCAATCTGGTCCCGGGACAGGGATCTATGGCTACACCTTC	CASSQSGPGTGIYGYTF
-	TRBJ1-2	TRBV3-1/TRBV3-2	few	TGTGCCAGCAGCCCTCCCCAGGGGAATCGGTATGGCTACACCTTC	CASSPPQGNRYGYTF
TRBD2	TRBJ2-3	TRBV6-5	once	TGTGCCAGCAGAATGACTAGCGGGGGGGATACGCAGTATTTT	CASRMTSGGDTQYF
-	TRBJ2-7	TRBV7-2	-	TGTGCCAGCAGCTTAGCAGGTAGCGCGCAAACCTACGAGCAGTACTTC	CASSLAGSAQTYEQYF
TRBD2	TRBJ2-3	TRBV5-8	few	TGTGCCAGCAGCTTCGTAGGTAGCGGGAGTACACTGGGGACAGATACGCAGTATTTT	CASSFVGSGSTLGTDTQYF
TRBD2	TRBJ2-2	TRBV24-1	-	TGTGCCACCAGTGATGTTAGCGGGAGGGCCGACACCGGGGAGCTGTTTTTT	CATSDVSGRADTGELFF
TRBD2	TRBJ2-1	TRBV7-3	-	TGTGCCAGCAGCCCCCGCGGGAGCGCCTACAATGAGCAGTTCTTC	CASSPRGSAYNEQFF
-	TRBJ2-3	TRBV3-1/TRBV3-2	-	TGTGCCAGCAGCTACAAGACAGATACGCAGTATTTT	CASSYKTDTQYF
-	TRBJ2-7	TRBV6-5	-	TGTGCCAGCAGCTATTCAGGGGGACTTATCTACGAGCAGTACTTC	CASSYSGGLIYEQYF
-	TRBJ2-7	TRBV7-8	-	TGTGCCAGCAGCTTAGGTAGTCCCTACGAGCAGTACTTC	CASSLGSPYEQYF
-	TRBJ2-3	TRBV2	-	TGTGCCAGCAGTGGTCGGCTAGCAAGCACAGATACGCAGTATTTT	CASSGRLASTDTQYF
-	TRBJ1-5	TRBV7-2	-	TGTGCCAGCAGCTTAGGGCTCCCTCACAATCAGCCCCAGCATTTT	CASSLGLPHNQPQHF
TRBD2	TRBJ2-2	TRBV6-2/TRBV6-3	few	TGTGCCAGCAGCGACGGACTAGCGGGAGGTCACGGGGAGCTGTTTTTT	CASSDGLAGGHGELFF
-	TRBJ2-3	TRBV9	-	TGTGCCAGCAGCGCCCCAGGGGGGCGCGGTAGCGGGACGGGGGATACGCAGTATTTT	CASSAPGGRGSGTGDTQYF
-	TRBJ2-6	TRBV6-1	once	TGTGCCAGCAGTGGCCCTAGATCCGTCGGGGCCAACGTCCTGACTTTC	CASSGPRSVGANVLTF
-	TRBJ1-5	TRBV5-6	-	TGTGCCAGCAGCTCGGGTTGGGGAGACAATCAGCCCCAGCATTTT	CASSSGWGDNQPQHF
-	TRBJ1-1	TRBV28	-	TGTGCCAGCAGTTTAGGCACCACACGAATGAACACTGAAGCTTTCTTT	CASSLGTTRMNTEAFF
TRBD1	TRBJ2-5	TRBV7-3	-	TGTGCCAGCAGCTCACAACGGGACAGCCTGATACAGTACTTC	CASSSQRDSLIQYF
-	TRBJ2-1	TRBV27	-	TGTGCCAGCAGTGCCCGAGGGATCGCCTACAATGAGCAGTTCTTC	CASSARGIAYNEQFF
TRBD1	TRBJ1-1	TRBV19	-	TGTGCCAGTGTGAACAGGGGGCCAACTGAAGCTTTCTTT	CASVNRGPTEAFF
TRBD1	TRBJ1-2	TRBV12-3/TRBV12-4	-	TGTGCCAGCGGCAGACAGGGCCTCTATGGCTACACCTTC	CASGRQGLYGYTF
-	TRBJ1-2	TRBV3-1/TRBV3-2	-	TGTGCCAGCAGCCAAGGAGAGTTGTATGGCTACACCTTC	CASSQGELYGYTF
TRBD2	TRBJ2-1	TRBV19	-	TGTGCCAGTAGTCGCCTAGCGGGAGAGGCCTATGAGCAGTTCTTC	CASSRLAGEAYEQFF
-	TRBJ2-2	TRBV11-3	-	TGTGCCAGCAGCCGCGAGGGGGTGGCCGGGGAGCTGTTTTTT	CASSREGVAGELFF
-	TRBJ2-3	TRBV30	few	TGTGCCTGGAGGGGCCGCACAGATACGCAGTATTTT	CAWRGRTDTQYF
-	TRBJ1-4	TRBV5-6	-	TGTGCCAGCAGCCGACGGGGATGGGTGGGTGAAAAACTGTTTTTT	CASSRRGWVGEKLFF
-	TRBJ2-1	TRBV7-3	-	TGTGCCAGCAGCTTCTCTCCAGGCAGCTCCTACAATGAGCAGTTCTTC	CASSFSPGSSYNEQFF
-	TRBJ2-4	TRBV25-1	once	TGTGACAGACTTCGGAAAAACATTCAGTACTTC	CDRLRKNIQYF
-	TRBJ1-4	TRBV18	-	TGTGCCAGCTCACCTGGGCAGGAGGGTGAAAAACTGTTTTTT	CASSPGQEGEKLFF
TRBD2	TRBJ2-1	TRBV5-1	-	TGCGCCAGCAGCTTGGGCTTGCTAGCGGGGGGATACAATGAGCAGTTCTTC	CASSLGLLAGGYNEQFF
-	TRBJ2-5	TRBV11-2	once	TGTGCCAGCAGCCGGGAGCGCCAGGAGACCCAGTACTTC	CASSRERQETQYF
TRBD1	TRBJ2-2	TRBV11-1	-	TGTGCCAGCAGCACCCGACAGGGCGCGAACACCGGGGAGCTGTTTTTT	CASSTRQGANTGELFF
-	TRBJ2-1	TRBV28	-	TGTGCCAGCAGCCCCCCAGGGGGAGGATGGTGGGAGCAGTTCTTC	CASSPPGGGWWEQFF
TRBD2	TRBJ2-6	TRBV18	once	TGTGCCAGCTCACCACGGGGCGGGAGGGCCCCGTTAGGAGGGGCCAACGTCCTGACTTTC	CASSPRGGRAPLGGANVLTF
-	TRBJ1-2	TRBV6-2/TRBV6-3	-	TGTGCCAGCAGTCCGACCGGCAGGGGTTATGGCTACACCTTC	CASSPTGRGYGYTF
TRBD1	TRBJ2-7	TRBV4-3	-	TGCGCCAGCAGAGGACAGGGCTCTAGCGAGCAGTACTTC	CASRGQGSSEQYF
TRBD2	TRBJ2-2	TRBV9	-	TGTGCCAGCAGCGCCCCGTGGCGGGGGGATTACACCGGGGAGCTGTTTTTT	CASSAPWRGDYTGELFF
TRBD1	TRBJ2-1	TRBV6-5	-	TGTGCCAGTAGAGGGGGCTCCCCCTACAATGAGCAGTTCTTC	CASRGGSPYNEQFF
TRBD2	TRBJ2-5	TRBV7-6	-	TGTGCCAGCAGCTTAAGACTAGCGGAACAAGAGACCCAGTACTTC	CASSLRLAEQETQYF
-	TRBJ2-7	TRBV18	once	TGTGCCAGCTCACCAGATGGCGGGGGCGGCGAGCAGTACTTC	CASSPDGGGGEQYF
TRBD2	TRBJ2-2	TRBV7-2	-	TGTGCCAGCAGCGCTCACTCAAGCGGGAGGGGGGCCGGGGAGCTGTTTTTT	CASSAHSSGRGAGELFF
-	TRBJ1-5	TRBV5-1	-	TGCGCCAGCAGCTTCACGGGAAGCAATCAGCCCCAGCATTTT	CASSFTGSNQPQHF
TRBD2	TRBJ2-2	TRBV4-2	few	TGTGCCAGCAGCCAAGGAGCGGGAGGGCCCGGGGAGCTGTTTTTT	CASSQGAGGPGELFF
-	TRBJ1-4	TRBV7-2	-	TGTGCCAGCAGCTTGACCCGGGGGGCAACTAATGAAAAACTGTTTTTT	CASSLTRGATNEKLFF
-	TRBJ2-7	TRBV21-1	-	TGTGCCAGCAGGGGACTAGATTTCTACGAGCAGTACTTC	CASRGLDFYEQYF
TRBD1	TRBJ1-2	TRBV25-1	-	TGTGCCAGCAGCGAGACAGGGTACTATGGCTACACCTTC	CASSETGYYGYTF
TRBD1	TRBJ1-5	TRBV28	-	TGTGCCAGCAGTTTATACGGGACAGGGCAGAATCAGCCCCAGCATTTT	CASSLYGTGQNQPQHF
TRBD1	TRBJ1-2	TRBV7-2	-	TGTGCCAGCAGCTTAATTAGAACAGGGGTCTATGGCTACACCTTC	CASSLIRTGVYGYTF
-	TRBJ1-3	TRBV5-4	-	TGTGCCAGCAGCTTGGATCCGTACTCTGGAAACACCATATATTTT	CASSLDPYSGNTIYF
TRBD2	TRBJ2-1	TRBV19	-	TGTGCCAGTAGTATAGTCGGCCTAGCGGGAGGGTCCTCCTACAATGAGCAGTTCTTC	CASSIVGLAGGSSYNEQFF
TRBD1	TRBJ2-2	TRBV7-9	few	TGTGCCAGCAGCTTCAACCCGGGGACAGGAAACACCGGGGAGCTGTTTTTT	CASSFNPGTGNTGELFF